The 24 T cell receptor beta chains below were found in one sample sequenced in a study of beta chain features in type 1 diabetes. Reverse transcribing all isolated RNA meant expressed TCRB transcripts were sequenced. Sequencing was performed with immunoSEQ multiplex PCR; in TCRdb, only in-frame clones are kept and a portion is missing. The data hold under 400,000 clones, with 14% observed a single time. The specimen sequenced was central memory CD4+ T cells from blood. The receptor set was obtained from a man aged 25 to 45 in good health.

V usage is TRBV11-2 and J usage is TRBJ1-5; TRBD1 aligns across 7 bases. This CDR3 contains 15 residues. After removal of 4 bases from V and 3 bases from J, the junction contained 6 bases not matched to a gene. Germline V lookup: CDR1 SGHAT, CDR2 FQNNGV. DNA for the CDR3: TGTGCCAGCAGCTCCCCGGACAGGAACAATCAGCCCCAGCATTTT. It specifies CASSSPDRNNQPQHF.

This chain joins TRBV5-6 and TRBJ2-7; D is unresolved. The CDR3 length is 14 residues. V dropped 0 bases and J dropped 7 bases, with 14 bases sitting between them. Looked up from germline, CDR1 is SGHDT and CDR2 is YYEEEE. As DNA, the CDR3 is TGTGCCAGCAGCTTGGGGCCCGCCAGCTCGGAGCAGTACTTC. This sequence encodes CASSLGPASSEQYF.

The rearrangement uses TRBV6-5 and TRBJ2-5, with 13 nucleotides matching TRBD2. Germline V gene data show CDR1 as MNHEY and CDR2 as SVGAGI. CDR3 size: 15 residues. J gave up 5 bases and V 4 bases, and 4 bases lay outside the gene matches. For the CDR3, the DNA is TGTGCCAGCAGTTTACTAGCGGGGGGGCCCGAGACCCAGTACTTC. This encodes CASSLLAGGPETQYF.

V is TRBV9 and J is TRBJ1-3; D is perhaps TRBD1 (6 bases). V was shortened by 5 bases and J by 0 bases, with 9 bases between the two germline ends. The CDR3 sequence is 14 residues long. Germline lookup yields CDR1 SGDLS and CDR2 YYNGEE. CDR3 bases: TGTGCCAGCAGTCTCAGGGGCTCTGGAAACACCATATATTTT. Translated: CASSLRGSGNTIYF.

This clone was counted only a few times. This chain's CDR3 is CASSLGGSSYNEQFF. DNA for the CDR3: TGTGCCAGCAGCCTGGGGGGGAGCTCCTACAATGAGCAGTTCTTC. This chain connects TRBV4-2 to TRBJ2-1; 7 bases are a match to TRBD2. CDR1 is LGHNA and CDR2 is YNFKEQ in the germline V gene. The V and J ends lost 4 bases and 0 bases, in that order; junction bases with no gene match: 3. The CDR3 covers 15 residues.

This clone has only a few counts. This rearrangement joins TRBV25-1 to TRBJ1-2; the D is unclear. The CDR3 is 14 residues long. Germline V gives CDR1 MGHDK, CDR2 SYGVNS. The V end lost 3 bases, the J end lost 2 bases, and 10 bases lay between the germline ends. The CDR3 protein is CASSDPGRNYGYTF. The CDR3 DNA is TGTGCCAGCAGTGATCCGGGTAGGAACTATGGCTACACCTTC.

The chain carries TRBV27 and TRBJ1-1; perhaps TRBD1 as D (5 bases). The CDR3 spans 12 residues. Germline V CDR1 and CDR2: MNHEY, SMNVEV (reference sequence). The V end lost 4 bases, the J end lost 11 bases, and 14 bases lay between the germline ends. The CDR3 nucleotides are TGTGCCAGCAGTTCCGGAGGGGTTACGGCTTTCTTT. Translating gives CASSSGGVTAFF.

This clone was seen only a few times. The chain recombines TRBV15 with TRBJ2-1; the D is unclear. Trimming stripped 6 bases from V and 5 bases from J, with 11 bases between. The CDR3 sequence is 13 residues long. Per germline, CDR1 LNHNV and CDR2 YYDKDF (reference sequence). CDR3 amino acids: CATRLWPNNEQFF. Written as DNA, the CDR3 is TGTGCCACCAGGTTATGGCCGAACAATGAGCAGTTCTTC.

The V call is TRBV5-1, the J call TRBJ1-6; D unresolved. This CDR3 spans 15 amino acids. The V gene's germline CDR1 is SGHRS and CDR2 YFSETQ. The V gene lost 4 bases and the J gene lost 7 bases, with 15 bases spanning the gap. CDR3 loop: CASSPQTVGNSPLHF. The CDR3 bases are TGCGCCAGCAGCCCGCAGACGGTGGGGAATTCACCCCTCCACTTT.

This rearrangement joins TRBV2 to TRBJ1-5, with a weak D call TRBD1 (5 bases). Germline assignment: CDR1 SNHLY and CDR2 FYNNEI. V was cut by 1 base and J by 0 bases, with 10 bases left in between. This CDR3 region has 16 residues. The CDR3 DNA sequence: TGTGCCAGCAGTGAAGGGACACAGCCTAGCAATCAGCCCCAGCATTTT. Amino acids: CASSEGTQPSNQPQHF.

V is TRBV19 and J is TRBJ1-1, with 10 bases lining up with TRBD1. J lost 11 bases, V lost 6 bases, and 9 bases had no gene match. Germline lookup yields CDR1 LNHDA and CDR2 SQIVND (reference sequence). The CDR3 sequence is 13 residues long. CDR3: CASSRDRGIEAFF. The CDR3 DNA sequence: TGTGCCAGTAGCCGGGACAGGGGTATTGAGGCTTTCTTT.

The chain recombines TRBV27 with TRBJ2-6; D is uncertain. CDR1 and CDR2 from the germline V gene are MNHEY and SMNVEV (reference sequence). This CDR3 region has 13 residues. Trimming left V 6 bases short and J 3 bases short, with 6 bases between. CDR3 sequence reads: CASSPSGANVLTF. The CDR3 coding sequence is TGTGCCAGCAGCCCTAGTGGGGCCAACGTCCTGACTTTC.

The chain carries TRBV9 and TRBJ2-6; D is ambiguous. V was trimmed by 3 bases and J by 4 bases, leaving 8 bases between them. The CDR3 loop spans 14 amino acids. CDR1 is SGDLS, CDR2 YYNGEE, per germline. The CDR3 spells CASSGVSGANVLTF. The CDR3 nucleotides read TGTGCCAGCAGCGGCGTATCGGGGGCCAACGTCCTGACTTTC.

The sample holds a few counts of this clone. The rearrangement joins TRBV11-2 to TRBJ2-3, with D uncertain. Trimming removed 4 bases at V and 6 bases at J, with 8 bases between. The germline gives CDR1 SGHAT, CDR2 FQNNGV. This CDR3 is built from 12 residues. The CDR3 sequence is CASSWVGDTQYF. The CDR3 DNA reads as TGTGCCAGCAGCTGGGTCGGGGATACGCAGTATTTT. The whole variable domain, remainder taken from reference TRBV11-2 and TRBJ2-3, is EAGVAQSPRYKIIEKRQSVAFWCNPISGHATLYWYQQILGQGPKLLIQFQNNGVVDDSQLPKDRFSAERLKGVDSTLKIQPAKLEDSAVYLCASSWVGDTQYFGPGTRLTVL.

The V and J genes are TRBV6-1 and TRBJ2-1, with TRBD2 matching 7 bases. Germline V gives CDR1 MNHNS, CDR2 SASEGT. The CDR3 length is 15 residues. The junction had 3 bases not matched to a gene; V was cut back by 1 base and J by 3 bases. This chain's CDR3 is CASSEGLAVYNEQFF. The CDR3 region has the DNA TGTGCCAGCAGTGAAGGCCTAGCGGTCTACAATGAGCAGTTCTTC.

This clone was recorded a few times. The chain uses TRBV7-9 and TRBJ2-5; 7 bases map to TRBD1. Germline V CDR1 and CDR2: SEHNR, FQNEAQ (reference sequence). This CDR3 is built from 15 residues. Trimming cost V 1 base and J 3 bases; bases outside gene matches: 5. The chain's CDR3 is CASSLGTGAKETQYF. The CDR3 coding sequence is TGTGCCAGCAGCTTAGGTACAGGGGCGAAAGAGACCCAGTACTTC. Combining the CDR3 with reference TRBV7-9 and TRBJ2-5 gives the whole variable domain DTGVSQNPRHKITKRGQNVTFRCDPISEHNRLYWYRQTLGQGPEFLTYFQNEAQLEKSRLLSDRFSAERPKGSFSTLEIQRTEQGDSAMYLCASSLGTGAKETQYFGPGTRLLVL.

This CDR3 reads CASSYSGSLRDEQYF. For the CDR3, the DNA is TGTGCCAGCAGTTACTCGGGCTCCCTCCGAGACGAGCAGTACTTC. The V and J genes are TRBV6-5 and TRBJ2-7; D is uncertain. Germline V lookup: CDR1 MNHEY, CDR2 SVGAGI. V was pared by 0 bases and J by 5 bases, with 14 bases between. The length of the CDR3 is 15 residues.

This clone was picked up many times. The gene calls are TRBV5-4 and TRBJ2-6; 8 bases match TRBD2. The CDR3 spans 13 residues. The V and J ends lost 7 bases and 10 bases, in that order; junction bases with no gene match: 7. The germline CDR1 and CDR2 sequences are SGHNT and YYREEE (reference sequence). CDR3 amino acids: CASSPGGGNVLTF. The CDR3 nucleotides are TGTGCCAGCTCCCCAGGCGGGGGGAACGTCCTGACTTTC.

This rearrangement joins TRBV6-1 to TRBJ1-5; a possible D gene is TRBD1 (5 bases). V lost 6 bases, J lost 3 bases, and 15 bases lay in between. Germline CDR1 MNHNS, CDR2 SASEGT. The CDR3 has 15 amino acids. The CDR3, as DNA: TGTGCCAGCAGGGACACGACTGGGCTCAATCAGCCCCAGCATTTT. It codes for CASRDTTGLNQPQHF.

In its sample, this clone was seen a few times. The junction departs from germline at one end; a sequencing error may be responsible. V gene TRBV7-7 combines with J gene TRBJ2-2; D possibly matches TRBD1 or TRBD2 (7 bases each). There are 17 residues in the CDR3. From germline, CDR1 is SSHAT and CDR2 FNYEAQ (reference sequence). The CDR3 region has the DNA TGTGCTAGCAGTCCAACCGTTCGACAGGGAGGGACCGGGGAGCTGTTTTTT. This codes for CASSPTVRQGGTGELFF.

In this sample, this clone turned up a few times. The CDR3 loop is CASSPGHSRGGYTF. DNA for the CDR3: TGTGCCAGTAGTCCGGGACACTCCCGGGGTGGCTACACCTTC. This sequence joins TRBV19 and TRBJ1-2; D is perhaps TRBD1 (6 bases). Per germline, CDR1 LNHDA and CDR2 SQIVND (reference sequence). The CDR3 is made up of 14 amino acids. Trimming took off 5 bases at V and 7 bases at J, with 17 bases between the two ends.

The V gene is TRBV10-3, the J gene TRBJ2-7, with 12 bases matching TRBD2. The CDR3 consists of 15 residues. J lost 2 bases, V lost 4 bases, and 3 bases had no gene match. Germline lookup yields CDR1 ENHRY and CDR2 SYGVKD. CDR3 protein: CAISVTSGGPYEQYF. DNA for the CDR3: TGTGCCATCAGTGTGACTAGCGGGGGTCCCTACGAGCAGTACTTC.

In DNA, the CDR3 is TGTGCCAGCAGCTTGTTTGGGTTCGGGACGAATGAGCAGTTCTTC. This encodes CASSLFGFGTNEQFF. This chain connects TRBV5-6 to TRBJ2-1; D is perhaps TRBD1 or TRBD2 (5 bases each). CDR3 size: 15 residues. Trimming removed 1 base from V and 7 bases from J, with 15 bases in between. The germline gives CDR1 SGHDT, CDR2 YYEEEE.

The rearrangement joins TRBV13 to TRBJ2-2; 12 bases fit TRBD2. CDR1 and CDR2 from the germline V gene are PRHDT and FYEKMQ (reference sequence). The V and J ends lost 9 bases and 2 bases, in that order; junction bases with no gene match: 1. The CDR3 spans 14 residues. CDR3 amino acids: CASGLAGNTGELFF. The CDR3 DNA follows: TGTGCCAGTGGACTAGCGGGAAACACCGGGGAGCTGTTTTTT.